This TCR beta chain was obtained from a study of cytomegalovirus exposure and HLA in healthy donors. Study-wide points: A cluster of highly shared sequence variants was likely a sequencing artifact. It has been reported that TCR beta sequences accurately predicted the HLA-A and HLA-B alleles of most subjects.

PCR primers comprised 60 Vbeta and 13 Jbeta primers. Produced via immunoSEQ multiplex PCR; TCRdb's table is partial and in-frame only. The sample shows roughly 150,000 clones, about 76% of them seen only once. V gave up 4 bases and J gave up 2 bases; unmatched junction bases: 5. The CDR3 extends over 16 amino acids. The germline CDR1 and CDR2 sequences are MGHRA and YSYEKL. About this clone: Its target is not known.

Healthy people donating bone marrow made up the donors. The sequenced sample consisted of PBMCs. The TCR originated in a male donor in good health and CMV-seronegative. The genes are TRBV4-1 and TRBJ2-5; TRBD2 matches at 12 bases. The DNA of the CDR3 is TGCGCCAGCAGCCGCGGGACTAGCGGGCCTCAAGAGACCCAGTACTTC. Encoded protein: CASSRGTSGPQETQYF.